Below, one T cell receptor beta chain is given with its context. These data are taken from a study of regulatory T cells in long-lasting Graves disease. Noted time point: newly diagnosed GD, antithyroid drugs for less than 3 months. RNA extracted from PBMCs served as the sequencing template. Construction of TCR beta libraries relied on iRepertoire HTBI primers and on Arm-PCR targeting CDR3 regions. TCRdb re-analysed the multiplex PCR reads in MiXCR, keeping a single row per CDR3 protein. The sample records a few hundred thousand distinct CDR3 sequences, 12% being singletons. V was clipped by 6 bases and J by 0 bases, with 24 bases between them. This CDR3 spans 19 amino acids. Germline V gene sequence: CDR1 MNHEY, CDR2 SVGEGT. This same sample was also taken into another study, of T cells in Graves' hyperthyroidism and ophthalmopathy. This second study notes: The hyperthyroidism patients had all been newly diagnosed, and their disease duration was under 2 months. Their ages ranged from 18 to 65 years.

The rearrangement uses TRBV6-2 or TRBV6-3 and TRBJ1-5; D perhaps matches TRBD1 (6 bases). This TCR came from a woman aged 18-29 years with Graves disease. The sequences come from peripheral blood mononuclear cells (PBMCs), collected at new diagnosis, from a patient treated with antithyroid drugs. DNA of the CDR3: TGTGCCAGCAGCAAGGACAGCCCGATGTTAATACATAGCAATCAGCCCCAGCATTTT. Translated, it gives CASSKDSPMLIHSNQPQHF.